Each of the 9 T cell receptor beta chains below was sequenced from the same sample in a study of CD8 T cells in Susac syndrome. A quantity of roughly 0.5 to 1 ug RNA underwent reverse transcription using random hexamers. TCRdb fed the immunoSEQ multiplex PCR reads into MiXCR, producing one record per CDR3 protein. The sample consists of some 400,000 distinct CDR3 sequences, 85% to 90% of them appearing once. Sequencing used CD8+ T cells from PBMCs. The origin of the receptors is a human donor with multiple sclerosis.

The V call is TRBV27, the J call TRBJ1-4; no clear D. The CDR3 is 15 residues long. With 0 bases removed from V and 8 bases from J, the gap between germline ends came to 13 bases. The V gene's germline CDR1 is MNHEY and CDR2 SMNVEV (reference sequence). The CDR3 DNA is TGTGCCAGCAGTTTATCTGCCGCCCGTGGGGAAAAACTGTTTTTT. Protein product: CASSLSAARGEKLFF.

The chain couples TRBV6-5 to TRBJ1-4; D is possibly TRBD1 (5 bases). CDR3 length equals 16 residues. Trimming left V 5 bases short and J 2 bases short, with 15 bases between. Germline CDR1 MNHEY, CDR2 SVGAGI. The CDR3 protein is CASSTIHRITNEKLFF. The CDR3 nucleotides read TGTGCCAGCAGTACTATCCACAGGATTACTAATGAAAAACTGTTTTTT.

The rearrangement uses TRBV5-6 and TRBJ2-2; 13 nucleotides align to TRBD2. The CDR3 contains 16 residues. Germline V gene sequence: CDR1 SGHDT, CDR2 YYEEEE. V dropped 4 bases and J dropped 6; count of bases not matched to a gene: 6. The CDR3 nucleotides are TGTGCCAGCAGCGATACTAGCGGGGGGGCCCCCGGGGAGCTGTTTTTT. This codes for CASSDTSGGAPGELFF.

This clonotype was picked up one time. The V and J genes are TRBV27 and TRBJ2-7, with 7 bases aligning to TRBD2. V shed 3 bases and J 5 bases; nucleotides not matched to a gene: 10. The CDR3 runs 15 residues. Germline values: CDR1 MNHEY, CDR2 SMNVEV (reference sequence). Written as DNA, the CDR3 is TGTGCCAGCAGTTTGGGCGGACTAGAGGTCCACGAGCAGTACTTC. This translates into CASSLGGLEVHEQYF.

The chain carries TRBV2 and TRBJ2-7; 11 bases align to TRBD1. The CDR3 runs 12 residues. J was trimmed by 5 bases and V by 9 bases; bases with no gene match: 3. Per germline, CDR1 SNHLY and CDR2 FYNNEI. CDR3: CARGQGGNEQYF. The DNA of the CDR3 is TGTGCCAGGGGACAGGGGGGCAACGAGCAGTACTTC.

This chain connects TRBV13 to TRBJ2-7; D is possibly TRBD1 (6 bases). Trimming cost V 4 bases and J 5 bases, with 9 bases left between them. The length of the CDR3 is 12 residues. CDR1 is PRHDT, CDR2 FYEKMQ, per germline (reference sequence). CDR3 in amino acids: CASSSYRDEQYF. CDR3 DNA sequence: TGTGCCAGCAGCTCCTACAGGGACGAGCAGTACTTC.

This chain connects TRBV25-1 to TRBJ2-7; D not certain. The V end was cut by 0 bases, the J end by 3 bases, with 6 bases between. The CDR3 length is 13 residues. Germline CDR1 and CDR2: MGHDK and SYGVNS. The CDR3 nucleotides read TGTGCCAGCAGTGAATATTTCGGCTACGAGCAGTACTTC. This sequence encodes CASSEYFGYEQYF.

V usage is TRBV5-1 and J usage is TRBJ2-1; 11 positions match TRBD1. The length of the CDR3 is 15 residues. V lost 4 bases and J lost 8; bases outside the gene matches: 8. Looked up from germline, CDR1 is SGHRS and CDR2 is YFSETQ. CDR3 sequence reads: CASSPGTGGSDEQFF. The CDR3 coding sequence is TGCGCCAGCAGCCCTGGGACAGGGGGGTCCGATGAGCAGTTCTTC.

The chain employs TRBV6-9 and TRBJ2-4; D possibly uses TRBD1 or TRBD2 (5 bases each). The germline V gene encodes CDR1 MNHGY and CDR2 SVAAGI. Deletions cut 2 bases from V and 0 bases from J, with 17 bases between. This CDR3 spans 18 amino acids. The CDR3 loop reads CASSYPGAARLAKNIQYF. CDR3 nucleotide sequence: TGTGCCAGCAGTTATCCCGGGGCCGCAAGACTAGCCAAAAACATTCAGTACTTC.